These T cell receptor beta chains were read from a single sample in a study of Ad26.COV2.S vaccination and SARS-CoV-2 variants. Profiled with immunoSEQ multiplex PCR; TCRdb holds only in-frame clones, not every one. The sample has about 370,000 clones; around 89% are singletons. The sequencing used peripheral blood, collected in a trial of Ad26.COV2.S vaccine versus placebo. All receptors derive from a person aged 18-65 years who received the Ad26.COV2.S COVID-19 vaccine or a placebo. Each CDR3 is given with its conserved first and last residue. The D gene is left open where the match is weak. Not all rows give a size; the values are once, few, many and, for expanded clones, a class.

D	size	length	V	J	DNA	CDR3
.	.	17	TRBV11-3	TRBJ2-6	TGTGCCAGCAGCTTTATCGCGAGTTCCTCTGGGGCCAACGTCCTGACTTTC	CASSFIASSSGANVLTF
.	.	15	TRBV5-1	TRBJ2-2	TGCGCCAGCAGCCGAGAGTACAGGGACACCGGGGAGCTGTTTTTT	CASSREYRDTGELFF
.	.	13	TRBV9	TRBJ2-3	TGTGCCAGCAGCGTAGTTAGCGGAAAGGCGCAGTATTTT	CASSVVSGKAQYF
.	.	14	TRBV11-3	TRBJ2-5	TGTGCCAGCAGCTTAGGGACTCACCAAGAGACCCAGTACTTC	CASSLGTHQETQYF
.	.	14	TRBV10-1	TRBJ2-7	TGCGCCAGCAGTGACGGACAGGGAGGGGACGAGCAGTACTTC	CASSDGQGGDEQYF
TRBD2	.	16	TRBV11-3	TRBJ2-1	TGTGCCAGCAGCTTAAGACTAGCGGGAGGTGCGGATGAGCAGTTCTTC	CASSLRLAGGADEQFF
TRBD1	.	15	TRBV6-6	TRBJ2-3	TGTGCCAGCAGTTTAAGACAGGGCGAAGTAGATACGCAGTATTTT	CASSLRQGEVDTQYF
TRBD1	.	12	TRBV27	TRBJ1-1	TGTGCCAGCAGTACAGGGGTGACTGAAGCTTTCTTT	CASSTGVTEAFF
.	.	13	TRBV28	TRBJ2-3	TGTGCCAGCAGTTTACCAGCACTGCATACGCAGTATTTT	CASSLPALHTQYF
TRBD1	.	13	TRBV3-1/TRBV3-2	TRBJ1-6	TGTGCCAGCACCCACAGGGGGAATTCACCCCTCCACTTT	CASTHRGNSPLHF
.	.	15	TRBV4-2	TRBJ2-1	TGTGCCAGCAGCCAAGACGGGACTGAGTACAATGAGCAGTTCTTC	CASSQDGTEYNEQFF
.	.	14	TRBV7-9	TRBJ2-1	TGTGCCAGCAGCTTCGAAGGGCGGTACAATGAGCAGTTCTTC	CASSFEGRYNEQFF
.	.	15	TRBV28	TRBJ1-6	TGTGCCAGCAGTTTGAGGGGTGCCTATAATTCACCCCTCCACTTT	CASSLRGAYNSPLHF
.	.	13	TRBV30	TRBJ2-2	TGTGCCTGGAGGGGACAAAACACCGGGGAGCTGTTTTTT	CAWRGQNTGELFF
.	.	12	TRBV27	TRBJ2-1	TGTGCCAGCCGGACAGCCCAGGATGAGCAGTTCTTC	CASRTAQDEQFF
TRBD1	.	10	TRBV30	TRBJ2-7	TGTGCCTGGAGTGGGGACAGACAGTACTTC	CAWSGDRQYF
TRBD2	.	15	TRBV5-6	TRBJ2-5	TGTGCCAGCAGCCCGGCGGGGGGGTACCAAGAGACCCAGTACTTC	CASSPAGGYQETQYF
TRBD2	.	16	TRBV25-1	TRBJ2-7	TGTGCCAGCAGACTAGCGGGCAGCTCGGAGGGCTACGAGCAGTACTTC	CASRLAGSSEGYEQYF
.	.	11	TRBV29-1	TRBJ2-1	TGCAGCGTTGTGCCGGGAGATGTGCAGTTCTTC	CSVVPGDVQFF
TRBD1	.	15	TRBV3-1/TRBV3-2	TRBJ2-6	TGTGCCAGCGGGGCAGGGGGCGTGGGGGCCAACGTCCTGACTTTC	CASGAGGVGANVLTF
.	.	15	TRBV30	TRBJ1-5	TGTGCCTGGAGTTTTGGCAGGGCGATTAATCAGCCCCAGCATTTT	CAWSFGRAINQPQHF
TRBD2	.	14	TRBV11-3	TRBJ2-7	TGTGCCAGCAGCGGGGGAGGGGAGGGGCACGAGCAGTACTTC	CASSGGGEGHEQYF
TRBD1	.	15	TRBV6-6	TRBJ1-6	TGTGCCAGCAGTACCGGACAGGCTAATTATTCACCCCTCCACTTT	CASSTGQANYSPLHF
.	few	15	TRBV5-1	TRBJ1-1	TGCGCCAGCAGCTTTCGAGGACGAACGAACACTGAAGCTTTCTTT	CASSFRGRTNTEAFF
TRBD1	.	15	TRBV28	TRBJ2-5	TGTGCCAGCAGAACCGGGACAGGGGGTGTGGGGACCCAGTACTTC	CASRTGTGGVGTQYF
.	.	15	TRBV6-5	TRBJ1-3	TGTGCCAGCAGTTACTCAACCAGTTCTGGAAACACCATATATTTT	CASSYSTSSGNTIYF